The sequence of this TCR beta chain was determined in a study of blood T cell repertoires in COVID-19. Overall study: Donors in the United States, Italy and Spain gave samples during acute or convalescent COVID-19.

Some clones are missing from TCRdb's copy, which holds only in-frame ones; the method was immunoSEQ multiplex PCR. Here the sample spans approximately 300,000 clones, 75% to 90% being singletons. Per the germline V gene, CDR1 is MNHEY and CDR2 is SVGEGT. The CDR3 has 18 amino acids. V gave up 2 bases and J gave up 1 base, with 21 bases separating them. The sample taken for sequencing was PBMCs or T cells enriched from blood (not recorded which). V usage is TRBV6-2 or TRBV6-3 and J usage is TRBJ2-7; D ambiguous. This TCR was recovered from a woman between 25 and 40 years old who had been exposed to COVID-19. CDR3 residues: CASSYRSPGQAISYEQYF. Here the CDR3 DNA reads TGTGCCAGCAGTTACAGGTCGCCAGGCCAAGCAATTTCCTACGAGCAGTACTTC.